In this sample, the clone carrying this TCR beta chain turned up many times. Its antigen is unidentified. This record comes from a study of human T cells and chemical hapten exposure. Whole-study results and caveats: Significantly more large CDR3 similarity clusters were formed by expanded TCRs than by controls.

Time point specified: pre-sensitization, week 0. Treatment indicated: therapeutic diphenylcyclopropenone sensitization with weekly scalp DPC. The library gave individual cDNA molecules unique molecular identifiers. TCRdb independently ran MiXCR on the RACE reads; one entry per CDR3 protein. The data contain 300,000 to 450,000 distinct CDR3 sequences, about 5% of them singletons. The source of this sequence is a woman in her late teens or twenties with alopecia areata. Some clones in this sample may be carry-over from other donors' samples. The sample consisted of whole blood, taken in connection with sensitization to the hapten diphenylcyclopropenone (DPC).

The CDR3 sequence is CASSTGEGGGEQYF. The CDR3 DNA is TGTGCCAGCAGTACTGGTGAGGGCGGTGGGGAGCAGTACTTC. The rearrangement uses TRBV6-5 and TRBJ2-7, with D maybe TRBD2 (5 bases). The CDR3 has 14 amino acids. V was shortened by 5 bases and J by 7 bases, with 18 bases between the two germline ends. Germline values: CDR1 MNHEY, CDR2 SVGAGI.